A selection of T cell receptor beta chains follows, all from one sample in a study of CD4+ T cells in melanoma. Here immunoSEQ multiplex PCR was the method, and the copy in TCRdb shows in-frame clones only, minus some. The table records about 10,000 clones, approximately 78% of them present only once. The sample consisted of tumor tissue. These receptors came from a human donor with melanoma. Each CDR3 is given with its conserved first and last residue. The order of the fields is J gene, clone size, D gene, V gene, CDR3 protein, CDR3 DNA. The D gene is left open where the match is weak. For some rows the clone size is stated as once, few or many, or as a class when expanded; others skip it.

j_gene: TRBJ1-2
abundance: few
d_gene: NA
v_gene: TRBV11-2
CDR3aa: CASSLAPGGSYGYTF
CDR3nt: TGTGCCAGCAGCTTAGCGCCGGGCGGCTCCTATGGCTACACCTTC

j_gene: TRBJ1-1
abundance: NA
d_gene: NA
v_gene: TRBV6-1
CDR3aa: CASTRVRNTEAFF
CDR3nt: TGTGCCAGCACCCGCGTAAGGAACACTGAAGCTTTCTTT

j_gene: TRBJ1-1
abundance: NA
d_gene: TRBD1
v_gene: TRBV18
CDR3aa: CASSPVQGAEAFF
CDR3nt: TGTGCCAGCTCACCGGTACAGGGGGCTGAAGCTTTCTTT

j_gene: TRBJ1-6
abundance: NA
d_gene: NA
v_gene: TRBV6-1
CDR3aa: CASSLLPGPSSPLHF
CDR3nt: TGTGCCAGCAGTCTGCTCCCAGGGCCAAGTTCACCCCTCCACTTT

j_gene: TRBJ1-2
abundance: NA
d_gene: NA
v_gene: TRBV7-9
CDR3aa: CASSFGGGAFGYTF
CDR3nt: TGTGCCAGCAGCTTTGGCGGGGGAGCGTTTGGCTACACCTTC

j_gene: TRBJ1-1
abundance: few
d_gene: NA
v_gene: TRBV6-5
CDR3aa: CASSLRGEAFF
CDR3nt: TGTGCCAGCAGTCTACGAGGGGAAGCTTTCTTT

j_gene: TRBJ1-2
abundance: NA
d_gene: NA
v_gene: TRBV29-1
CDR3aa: CSVNGYTF
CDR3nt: TGCAGCGTAAATGGCTACACCTTC

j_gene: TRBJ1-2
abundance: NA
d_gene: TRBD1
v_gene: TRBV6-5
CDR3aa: CASSYSGTGIDGYTF
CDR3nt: TGTGCCAGCAGTTACAGTGGGACAGGGATAGATGGCTACACCTTC

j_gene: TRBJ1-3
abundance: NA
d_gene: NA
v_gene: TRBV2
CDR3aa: CASSRLRRGYSGNTIYF
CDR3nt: TGTGCCAGCAGCCGCTTAAGAAGGGGGTACTCTGGAAACACCATATATTTT

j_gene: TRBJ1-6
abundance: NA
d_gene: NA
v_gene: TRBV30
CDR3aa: CAWSPAERDWSPLHF
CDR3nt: TGTGCCTGGAGCCCTGCAGAGAGGGATTGGTCACCCCTCCACTTT

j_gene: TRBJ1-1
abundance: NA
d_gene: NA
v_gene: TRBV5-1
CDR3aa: CASSLGGRWTEAFF
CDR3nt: TGCGCCAGCAGCTTGGGGGGGCGATGGACTGAAGCTTTCTTT

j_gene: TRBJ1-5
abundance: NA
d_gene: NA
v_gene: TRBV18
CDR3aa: CASSPLGGGNQPQHF
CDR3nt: TGTGCCAGCTCACCCCTCGGGGGTGGCAATCAGCCCCAGCATTTT

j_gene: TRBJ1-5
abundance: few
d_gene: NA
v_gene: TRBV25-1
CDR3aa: CASSGWGYNQPQHF
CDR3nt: TGTGCCAGCAGTGGGTGGGGATACAATCAGCCCCAGCATTTT

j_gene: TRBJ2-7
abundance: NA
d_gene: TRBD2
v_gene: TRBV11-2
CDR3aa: CASSPPRGDSYEQYF
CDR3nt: TGTGCCAGCAGCCCGCCCCGGGGGGACTCCTACGAGCAGTACTTC

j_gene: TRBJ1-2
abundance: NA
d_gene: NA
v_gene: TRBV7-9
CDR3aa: CASSQLLQVESYGYTF
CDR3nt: TGTGCCAGCAGCCAACTGCTTCAGGTTGAGAGCTATGGCTACACCTTC

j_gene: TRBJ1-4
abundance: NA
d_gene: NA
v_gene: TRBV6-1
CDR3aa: CASSGKRVMKEKLFF
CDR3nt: TGTGCCAGCAGTGGAAAACGGGTTATGAAGGAAAAACTGTTTTTT

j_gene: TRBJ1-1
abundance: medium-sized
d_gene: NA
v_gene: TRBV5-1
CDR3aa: CASSPDGVRTEAFF
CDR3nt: TGCGCCAGCAGCCCCGACGGGGTTCGCACTGAAGCTTTCTTT

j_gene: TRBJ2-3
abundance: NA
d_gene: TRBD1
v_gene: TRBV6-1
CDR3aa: CASSARGTGWNTDTQYF
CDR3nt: TGTGCCAGCAGTGCCCGGGGGACAGGATGGAACACAGATACGCAGTATTTT

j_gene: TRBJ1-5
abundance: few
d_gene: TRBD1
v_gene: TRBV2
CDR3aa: CASSDEGQVSNQPQHF
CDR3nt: TGTGCCAGCAGTGACGAAGGACAGGTTTCCAATCAGCCCCAGCATTTT

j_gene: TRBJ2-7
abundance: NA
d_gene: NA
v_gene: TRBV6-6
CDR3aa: CASSAAGAAADEQYF
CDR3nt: TGTGCCAGCAGTGCCGCCGGGGCCGCGGCTGACGAGCAGTACTTC

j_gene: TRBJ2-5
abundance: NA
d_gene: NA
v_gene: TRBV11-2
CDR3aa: CASSYQGVSYQETQYF
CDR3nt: TGTGCCAGCAGTTACCAAGGGGTCTCGTACCAAGAGACCCAGTACTTC

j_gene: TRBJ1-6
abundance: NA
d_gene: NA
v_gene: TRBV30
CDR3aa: CACRGINSPLHF
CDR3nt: TGTGCCTGTCGTGGTATTAATTCACCCCTCCACTTT

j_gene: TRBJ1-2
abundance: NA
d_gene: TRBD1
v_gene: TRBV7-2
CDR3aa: CASSPSPGQTYGYTF
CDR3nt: TGTGCCAGCAGCCCATCCCCGGGACAGACCTATGGCTACACCTTC

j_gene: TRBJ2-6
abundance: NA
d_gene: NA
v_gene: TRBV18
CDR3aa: CASSQLGGVSSGANVLTF
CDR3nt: TGTGCCAGCTCTCAGCTTGGGGGTGTTAGCTCTGGGGCCAACGTCCTGACTTTC

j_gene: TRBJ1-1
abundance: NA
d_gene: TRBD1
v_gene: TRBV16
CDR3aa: CATRQGGNTEAFF
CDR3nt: TGTGCCACCCGACAGGGGGGGAACACTGAAGCTTTCTTT

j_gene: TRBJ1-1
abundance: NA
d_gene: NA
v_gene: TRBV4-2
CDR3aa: CASSPYPQGIGSEAFF
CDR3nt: TGTGCCAGCAGCCCCTACCCCCAGGGAATTGGAAGTGAAGCTTTCTTT

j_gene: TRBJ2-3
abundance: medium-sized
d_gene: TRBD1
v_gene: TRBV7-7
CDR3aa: CASSSGQGGPDTQYF
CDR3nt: TGTGCTAGCAGCTCAGGACAGGGGGGGCCAGATACGCAGTATTTT

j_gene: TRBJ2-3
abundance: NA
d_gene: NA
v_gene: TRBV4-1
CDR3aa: CASSQDKTGMHADTQYF
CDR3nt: TGCGCCAGCAGCCAAGATAAAACAGGGATGCACGCGGATACGCAGTATTTT

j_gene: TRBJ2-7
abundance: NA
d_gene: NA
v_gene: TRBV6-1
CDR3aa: CASSEVELAPEQYF
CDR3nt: TGTGCCAGCAGTGAAGTCGAACTAGCCCCCGAGCAGTACTTC

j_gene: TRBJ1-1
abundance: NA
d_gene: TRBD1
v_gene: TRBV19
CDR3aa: CASSRTGDTEAFF
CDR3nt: TGTGCCAGTAGTAGGACAGGGGACACTGAAGCTTTCTTT

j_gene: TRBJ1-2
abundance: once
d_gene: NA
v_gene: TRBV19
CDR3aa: CASSIVSGRTNYGYTF
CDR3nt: TGTGCCAGTAGTATAGTTTCTGGCCGGACTAACTATGGCTACACCTTC

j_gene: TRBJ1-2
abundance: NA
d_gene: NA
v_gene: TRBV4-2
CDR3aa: CASSLEQSYGYTF
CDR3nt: TGTGCCAGCAGCCTAGAACAGTCTTATGGCTACACCTTC